One T cell receptor beta chain is described in this entry. The sample is drawn from a study of cytomegalovirus exposure and HLA in healthy donors. The PCR contained 60 Vbeta and 13 Jbeta primers. Measured with immunoSEQ multiplex PCR; TCRdb has only the in-frame clones, and not every one. The profile covers 110,000 or so clones, with 70% to 85% appearing a single time and approximately 2.7% taken by the ten largest. The source material was PBMCs. This sequence was found in a young woman in good health and CMV-seronegative.

As DNA, the CDR3 is TGTGCCAGCAGTTTAGGGGCAGGGCTCTACGAGCAGTACTTC. Protein: CASSLGAGLYEQYF. The V call is TRBV28, the J call TRBJ2-5, with D tentatively TRBD1 (5 bases). TRBJ2-7 matches the DNA end more closely, so the J call is doubtful. The germline gives CDR1 MDHEN, CDR2 SYDVKM. The CDR3 consists of 14 residues.